This T cell receptor beta chain derives from a study of T cell responses to AZD1222 COVID-19 vaccine. Study results and limitations: At baseline, just 6 or 7 AZD1222 recipients tested seropositive.

On this clone itself: No antigen is known for it.

Using immunoSEQ multiplex PCR, the repertoire was profiled, and TCRdb retains in-frame clones only, with some absent. The table has approximately 70,000 clones, 86% seen once; the top ten hold under 3%. CDR1 MDHEN and CDR2 SYDVKM come from the germline V gene. This CDR3 region has 12 residues. Trimming pared 2 bases from V and 6 bases from J, leaving 5 bases between. The sequence was collected from an adult in good health. The starting material was peripheral blood, obtained on day 0 of AZD1222 vaccination. The chain joins TRBV28 to TRBJ1-5, with D perhaps matching TRBD1 (5 bases). The CDR3 DNA follows: TGTGCCAGCAGTTTAGGGGGTCAGCCCCAGCATTTT. The encoded protein is CASSLGGQPQHF.